The rows below give T cell receptor beta chains drawn from one sample of a study of blood T cell repertoires in COVID-19. Here immunoSEQ multiplex PCR was the method, and the copy in TCRdb shows in-frame clones only, minus some. Of approximately 280,000 clones detected, approximately 83% appear once; the ten largest clones hold roughly 2.1%. The sample comprised peripheral blood. The receptors stem from a woman aged 25 to 39 who had recovered from COVID-19. Each CDR3 is given with its conserved first and last residue. A D gene is named only where the DNA matches it firmly. Clone size is stated in some rows and not others, as once, few, many or a class when expanded.

v_call,j_call,d_call,clone_size,cdr3_aa,cdr3_nt
TRBV6-5,TRBJ1-1,.,.,CATRWGGEGTEAFF,TGTGCAACCAGGTGGGGGGGGGAAGGCACTGAAGCTTTCTTT
TRBV11-1,TRBJ1-2,TRBD1,.,CASSSSDRVGGYTF,TGTGCCAGCAGCTCTTCGGACAGGGTTGGTGGCTACACCTTC
TRBV2,TRBJ1-2,TRBD1,.,CASPGSDRVWADYGYTF,TGTGCCAGCCCAGGGTCGGACAGGGTGTGGGCGGACTATGGCTACACCTTC
TRBV5-4,TRBJ2-5,TRBD2,.,CASSLAGREETQYF,TGTGCCAGCAGCTTGGCGGGGAGGGAAGAGACCCAGTACTTC
TRBV30,TRBJ2-5,TRBD2,few,CAWSVLSGAETQYF,TGTGCCTGGAGTGTACTCAGCGGGGCAGAGACCCAGTACTTC
TRBV19,TRBJ1-2,TRBD1,once,CASSPTGDLYGYTF,TGTGCCAGTAGCCCGACAGGGGACCTATATGGCTACACCTTC
TRBV27,TRBJ2-1,.,.,CASSFGTPSGEQFF,TGTGCCAGCAGTTTCGGTACACCCTCGGGTGAGCAGTTCTTC
TRBV3-1/TRBV3-2,TRBJ2-3,.,once,CASSQNGGLGTDTQYF,TGTGCCAGCAGCCAAAATGGGGGGTTGGGCACAGATACGCAGTATTTT
TRBV6-5,TRBJ2-7,TRBD2,.,CASSRASGGHYEQYF,TGTGCCAGCAGTAGAGCTAGCGGGGGCCACTACGAGCAGTACTTC
TRBV28,TRBJ1-5,.,.,CASSSPTGWVVRDENQPQHF,TGTGCCAGCAGTTCCCCGACCGGATGGGTAGTCAGGGATGAGAATCAGCCCCAGCATTTT
TRBV28,TRBJ1-1,.,.,CASSIWDTRRTEAFF,TGTGCCAGCAGTATTTGGGACACGCGTCGCACTGAAGCTTTCTTT
TRBV11-2,TRBJ2-3,TRBD2,.,CASSLEAGAGDTQYF,TGTGCCAGCAGCTTAGAGGCGGGAGCTGGAGATACGCAGTATTTT
TRBV20-1,TRBJ1-3,.,.,CSASSPSLNTIYF,TGCAGTGCTAGTTCCCCTAGTCTGAACACCATATATTTT
TRBV10-3,TRBJ1-3,.,.,CAIRGDNSGNTIYF,TGTGCCATCAGAGGTGACAACTCTGGAAACACCATATATTTT
TRBV6-5,TRBJ1-1,TRBD1,once,CASRTGRDTEAFF,TGTGCCAGTAGGACAGGGAGGGACACTGAAGCTTTCTTT
TRBV2,TRBJ2-1,.,.,CASSQRPRWGAYNEQFF,TGTGCCAGCAGTCAAAGACCTAGGTGGGGGGCCTACAATGAGCAGTTCTTC
TRBV7-2,TRBJ2-5,TRBD2,.,CASAGLAGVQETQYF,TGTGCCAGCGCTGGACTAGCGGGGGTACAAGAGACCCAGTACTTC
TRBV11-2,TRBJ2-7,TRBD2,once,CASSLGRGTSGIYEQYF,TGTGCCAGCAGCTTAGGGAGGGGGACTAGCGGGATTTACGAGCAGTACTTC
TRBV7-2,TRBJ2-7,TRBD1,.,CASSLDRTGNEQYF,TGTGCCAGCAGCTTAGACCGGACAGGGAACGAGCAGTACTTC
TRBV6-2/TRBV6-3,TRBJ2-2,TRBD2,.,CASSPRLPRGSRTGELFF,TGTGCCAGCAGTCCCCGATTACCTCGCGGGAGTCGAACCGGGGAGCTGTTTTTT
TRBV27,TRBJ2-7,TRBD1,.,CASSKIGTGGQEQYF,TGTGCCAGCAGTAAGATCGGGACAGGGGGTCAAGAGCAGTACTTC
TRBV18,TRBJ1-5,TRBD1,.,CASSSSGQGTQPQHF,TGTGCCAGCTCATCATCGGGACAGGGAACTCAGCCCCAGCATTTT
TRBV6-5,TRBJ1-3,.,.,CASRPTGLLDTIYF,TGTGCCAGCAGGCCTACAGGTCTCTTGGACACCATATATTTT
TRBV5-1,TRBJ1-1,.,.,CASSLEDILEAFF,TGCGCCAGCAGCTTGGAAGACATCCTTGAAGCTTTCTTT
TRBV6-1,TRBJ1-4,TRBD1,.,CASSEARRTGGLINEKLFF,TGTGCCAGCAGTGAAGCGCGGAGGACAGGGGGCCTCATCAATGAAAAACTGTTTTTT
TRBV7-9,TRBJ1-1,.,.,CASSPSGGRGSEAFF,TGTGCCAGCAGCCCGTCGGGAGGGCGAGGCTCTGAAGCTTTCTTT
TRBV27,TRBJ1-6,.,.,CASSARVAYNSPLHF,TGTGCCAGCAGTGCCCGGGTAGCTTATAATTCACCCCTCCACTTT
TRBV5-4,TRBJ2-7,.,.,CASSLPRGEQYF,TGTGCCAGCAGCTTACCTAGGGGTGAGCAGTACTTC
TRBV6-6,TRBJ1-2,.,.,CASSIRGSTNYGYTF,TGTGCCAGCAGTATACGAGGCAGTACTAACTATGGCTACACCTTC
TRBV11-2,TRBJ1-1,TRBD1,once,CASSLGTGGPSGTEAFF,TGTGCCAGCAGCTTAGGAACAGGGGGCCCGTCGGGCACTGAAGCTTTCTTT
TRBV5-5,TRBJ2-1,TRBD2,once,CASSFSLAGIYNEQFF,TGTGCCAGCAGCTTTTCTCTAGCGGGAATTTACAATGAGCAGTTCTTC
TRBV6-1,TRBJ1-4,.,.,CASSEQRVGGEKLFF,TGTGCCAGCAGTGAACAAAGGGTAGGGGGAGAAAAACTGTTTTTT
TRBV29-1,TRBJ1-1,.,.,CSALGQGMNTEAFF,TGCAGCGCTTTAGGGCAGGGGATGAACACTGAAGCTTTCTTT
TRBV21-1,TRBJ2-2,.,.,CASRLAGGNTGELFF,TGTGCCAGCAGATTAGCGGGGGGGAACACCGGGGAGCTGTTTTTT
TRBV6-5,TRBJ1-6,TRBD1,.,CASSSQGGSPLHF,TGTGCCAGCAGCTCTCAGGGGGGATCACCCCTCCACTTT
TRBV4-1,TRBJ2-7,TRBD1,.,CASSPGGHEQYF,TGCGCCAGCAGCCCAGGGGGCCACGAGCAGTACTTC
TRBV27,TRBJ2-3,TRBD1,.,CASSWDRGADTQYF,TGTGCCAGCAGTTGGGACAGGGGGGCAGATACGCAGTATTTT
TRBV6-4,TRBJ1-1,TRBD1,.,CASSDPGTDEAFF,TGTGCCAGCAGTGATCCCGGGACAGATGAAGCTTTCTTT
TRBV2,TRBJ2-5,TRBD2,.,CASSERSGGAETQYF,TGTGCCAGCAGTGAACGGAGCGGGGGGGCGGAGACCCAGTACTTC
TRBV5-6,TRBJ1-6,.,once,CASSRGEGLYNSPLHF,TGTGCCAGCAGCCGGGGGGAGGGCCTCTATAATTCACCCCTCCACTTT
TRBV6-1,TRBJ1-2,.,few,CASSESPGLGYGYTF,TGTGCCAGCAGTGAAAGTCCGGGTCTGGGCTATGGCTACACCTTC
TRBV5-1,TRBJ2-1,TRBD2,.,CASSLGNSGVIDEQFF,TGCGCCAGCAGCTTGGGAAATAGCGGGGTAATCGATGAGCAGTTCTTC
TRBV3-1/TRBV3-2,TRBJ1-2,TRBD1,.,CASSLVQGAGYGYTF,TGTGCCAGCAGCCTCGTACAGGGGGCTGGCTATGGCTACACCTTC
TRBV27,TRBJ2-7,.,.,CASSYRDSYEQYF,TGTGCCAGCAGCTACAGGGACTCCTACGAGCAGTACTTC
TRBV7-2,TRBJ2-7,TRBD1,few,CASSPQTGGGEQYF,TGTGCCAGCAGCCCCCAGACAGGGGGTGGCGAGCAGTACTTC
TRBV18,TRBJ2-7,.,.,CASSQSTGYEQYF,TGTGCCAGCTCACAATCGACAGGCTACGAGCAGTACTTC
TRBV13,TRBJ1-2,TRBD1,.,CATNNDRGGYTF,TGTGCCACCAATAACGACAGGGGAGGCTACACCTTC
TRBV19,TRBJ2-2,TRBD1,.,CASSIMKKQKEKTGGRNTGELFF,TGTGCCAGTAGTATAATGAAAAAGCAAAAAGAAAAAACAGGGGGCAGGAACACCGGGGAGCTGTTTTTT
TRBV7-6,TRBJ1-2,.,.,CASSLAAADHYGYTF,TGTGCCAGCAGCTTAGCGGCCGCGGATCACTATGGCTACACCTTC
TRBV5-4,TRBJ2-6,TRBD1,.,CASSSGTGLSGANVLTF,TGTGCCAGCAGCTCAGGGACAGGGCTCTCTGGGGCCAACGTCCTGACTTTC
TRBV2,TRBJ1-4,.,.,CASSDGATNEKLFF,TGTGCCAGCAGTGACGGAGCAACTAATGAAAAACTGTTTTTT
TRBV28,TRBJ1-5,.,.,CASSFQVNQPQHF,TGTGCCAGCAGTTTTCAGGTTAACCAGCCCCAGCATTTT
TRBV10-3,TRBJ1-2,TRBD1,.,CASAPQTGFEGYTF,TGTGCCAGCGCCCCCCAGACAGGGTTCGAAGGCTACACCTTC
TRBV14,TRBJ2-3,.,.,CASSQEGQGLAGYLHADTQYF,TGTGCCAGCAGCCAAGAAGGACAGGGTCTAGCGGGATACCTTCACGCAGATACGCAGTATTTT